This T cell receptor beta chain was recovered during a study of blood T cell repertoires in COVID-19. Germline V CDR1 and CDR2: KGHSH, LQKENI. CDR3 size: 13 residues. Trimming took 6 bases from V and 7 from J; bases not matched to a gene: 7. The repertoire was sequenced with immunoSEQ multiplex PCR; TCRdb's copy has only in-frame clones and lacks some. The repertoire holds about 250,000 clones, with 86% as singletons. This sequence originates from a woman aged 60-75 years who had recovered from COVID-19. The J gene is TRBJ1-1, the V gene TRBV18; 8 nucleotides match TRBD1. Source material: peripheral blood. CDR3 region: CASSVSGGFEAFF. The CDR3 coding sequence is TGTGCCAGCTCGGTTTCAGGGGGCTTTGAAGCTTTCTTT.